This T cell receptor beta chain was retrieved from a study of OX40 agonist ivuxolimab in advanced cancers. The wider study: Patients were dosed with the agonistic anti-OX40 (CD134) antibody ivuxolimab. Study conclusions and caveats: CD4+ and CD8+ blood T cells expanded clonally by week 6 at 0.1 to 3.0 mg/kg.

Germline CDR1 SGHNT, CDR2 YYREEE (reference sequence). The CDR3 totals 13 residues. The protocol was immunoSEQ multiplex PCR, while the TCRdb copy is restricted to in-frame clones and leaves out a portion. The data hold roughly 48,000 clones, with about 85% observed a single time. Remarks on this clone: The antigen is undetermined. One end of the junction fails to match germline, which may point to a read error.

Excluded were patients having autoimmune disease history or systemic immunosuppression. The TCR comes from an adult with an advanced solid tumor such as melanoma, head and neck, liver or kidney cancer. The source was CD4+ or CD8+ T cells sorted from blood, collected in a trial of the OX40 agonist ivuxolimab. The chain couples TRBV5-4 to TRBJ1-4, with D perhaps matching TRBD1 (5 bases). The CDR3 DNA follows: TGTGCGAGCAGTTGGCCAGGGAAAGAAAAACTGTTTTTT. Translating gives CASSWPGKEKLFF. The full variable domain, rest sourced from reference TRBV5-4 and TRBJ1-4, is ETGVTQSPTHLIKTRGQQVTLRCSSQSGHNTVSWYQQALGQGPQFIFQYYREEENGRGNFPPRFSGLQFPNYSSELNVNALELDDSALYLCASSWPGKEKLFFGSGTQLSVL.